This T cell receptor (beta chain) emerged from a study of blood T cells in healthy people across ages. Study details: In model experiments, template switching was able to capture about one barcoded beta molecule for every two T cells that were present.

Around 10 milliliters was the volume of peripheral blood drawn from each donor. Researchers report isolating at least 6 million PBMCs per sample. Alongside a J-beta primer mix, a sample-barcoded 5' primer served in a second PCR lasting about 7 to 12 cycles. Via MiXCR, TCRdb re-called the 5' RACE reads, giving one row per CDR3 protein. The table lists hundreds of thousands of distinct CDR3 sequences, roughly 26% of them singletons. Study observations and caveats: Diversity figures derived from one million T cells were judged to underestimate the true value.

CDR3 length equals 18 residues. Concerning this clonotype itself: The antigen remains unidentified.

The chain employs TRBV21-1 and TRBJ2-1; the tabulated D call, TRBD1, remains unverified against the DNA. TRBV21-1 is labeled a pseudogene. The sequence derives from a woman older than 75 in good health. The sequenced sample consisted of blood. CDR3 sequence reads: CASSKGKGGRAPFLGQFF. DNA of the CDR3: TGTGCCAGCAGCAAAGGGAAGGGGGGCAGGGCTCCCTTTTTGGGGCAGTTCTTC.